One and the same sample provided the 30 T cell receptor beta chains below, sequenced in a study of blood T cell repertoires in COVID-19. Here immunoSEQ multiplex PCR was the method, and the copy in TCRdb shows in-frame clones only, minus some. Of about 150,000 clones in the sample, 87% were seen once. The specimen was PBMCs or T cells enriched from blood (not recorded which). Source of these receptors: a woman between 35 and 50 years old who had been exposed to COVID-19.

This clone was observed a handful of times. The chain has TRBV4-3 and TRBJ1-1, with D perhaps matching TRBD1 (6 bases). The V gene's germline CDR1 is LGHNA and CDR2 YSLEER. The V end lost 4 bases, the J end lost 4 bases, and 16 bases lay between the germline ends. CDR3 size: 15 residues. This CDR3 reads CASSPELWGRTEAFF. The CDR3 nucleotides are TGCGCCAGCAGCCCAGAACTCTGGGGGCGCACTGAAGCTTTCTTT.

V and J are TRBV5-1 and TRBJ1-4, with D maybe TRBD1 (6 bases). V was trimmed by 0 bases and J by 8 bases, leaving 11 bases between them. Germline CDR1 and CDR2: SGHRS and YFSETQ. The CDR3 totals 14 residues. CDR3 in amino acids: CASSLGIRGEKLFF. The DNA for the CDR3 is TGCGCCAGCAGCTTGGGAATCAGGGGAGAAAAACTGTTTTTT.

The CDR3 region is CASSSYSSGDTQYF. In DNA, the CDR3 is TGTGCCAGCAGCTCTTATTCTAGCGGAGATACGCAGTATTTT. The rearrangement joins TRBV5-6 to TRBJ2-3, with 7 nucleotides matching TRBD2. This CDR3 has 14 amino acids. V shed 3 bases and J 5 bases; nucleotides not matched to a gene: 6. CDR1 is SGHDT, CDR2 YYEEEE, per germline.

This clone was observed a single time. The chain recombines TRBV29-1 with TRBJ2-7; TRBD1 agrees at 9 bases. The V gene end was trimmed by 3 bases and the J gene end by 6 bases; junction bases not matched to a gene: 6. Germline CDR1 and CDR2: SQVTM and ANQGSEA. The length of the CDR3 is 13 residues. CDR3 loop: CSVDPGTGREQYF. The DNA of the CDR3 is TGCAGCGTTGATCCCGGGACAGGGCGCGAGCAGTACTTC.

In its sample, this clone was seen a few times. The chain uses TRBV27 and TRBJ2-1; D is perhaps TRBD2 (6 bases). The CDR3 is made up of 15 amino acids. Looked up from germline, CDR1 is MNHEY and CDR2 is SMNVEV (reference sequence). The V gene lost 3 bases and the J gene lost 3 bases, with 12 bases spanning the gap. CDR3 coding DNA: TGTGCCAGCAGTTTTACTAGCAGGAACTACAATGAGCAGTTCTTC. This translates into CASSFTSRNYNEQFF.

The chain uses TRBV25-1 and TRBJ2-7, with D perhaps matching TRBD2 (6 bases). With 5 bases removed from V and 6 bases from J, the gap between germline ends came to 8 bases. Germline values: CDR1 MGHDK, CDR2 SYGVNS. The CDR3 contains 11 residues. CDR3 nucleotide sequence: TGTGCCAGCAGTACCGGGAGCGAGCAGTACTTC. Its protein is CASSTGSEQYF.

The chain links TRBV19 to TRBJ2-7; D unresolved. Trimming stripped 5 bases from V and 3 bases from J, with 5 bases between. The CDR3 length is 11 residues. The germline gives CDR1 LNHDA, CDR2 SQIVND (reference sequence). The CDR3 DNA is TGTGCCAGTAGTTCTAGCTACGAGCAGTACTTC. Amino acids: CASSSSYEQYF.

V gene TRBV7-9 combines with J gene TRBJ2-1; 8 bases map to TRBD2. Germline V CDR1 and CDR2: SEHNR, FQNEAQ (reference sequence). This CDR3 has 12 amino acids. The junction had 1 base not matched to a gene; V was cut back by 0 bases and J by 12 bases. CDR3 sequence (DNA): TGTGCCAGCAGCTTAGCGCTAGCGGGGCAGTTCTTC. It codes for CASSLALAGQFF.

Only a few counts were recorded for this clone. The chain is built from TRBV4-1 and TRBJ2-1; 8 bases map to TRBD2. This CDR3 region has 16 residues. Looked up from germline, CDR1 is MGHRA and CDR2 is YSYEKL. V lost 5 bases to trimming and J lost 7 bases; unmatched junction nucleotides: 13. In DNA, the CDR3 is TGCGCCAGCAGCGCCGGGGAGCGGGGGCCGGGAAATGAGCAGTTCTTC. Its protein product is CASSAGERGPGNEQFF.

The chain joins TRBV3-1 (or the pseudogene TRBV3-2) to TRBJ2-2; D call uncertain. Trimming removed 4 bases from V and 7 bases from J, with 7 bases in between. CDR3 length: 12 amino acids. CDR1 is LGHDT, CDR2 YNNKEL, per germline (reference sequence). This CDR3 reads CASSLLGGELFF. In DNA form, the CDR3 reads TGTGCCAGCAGCCTGCTAGGCGGGGAGCTGTTTTTT.

V is TRBV30 and J is TRBJ2-7; TRBD2 aligns across 9 bases. CDR1 and CDR2 from the germline V gene are GTSNPN and SVGIG (reference sequence). This CDR3 contains 15 residues. Trimming removed 2 bases from V and 2 bases from J; junction bases left unmatched: 7. CDR3 in amino acids: CAWSRGTSRPYEQYF. CDR3 sequence (DNA): TGTGCCTGGAGTCGGGGGACTAGCCGACCCTACGAGCAGTACTTC.

The chain combines TRBV5-6 with TRBJ2-2; 7 bases fit TRBD1. Trimming took 0 bases from V and 1 from J; bases not matched to a gene: 0. CDR3 length equals 15 residues. Per germline, CDR1 SGHDT and CDR2 YYEEEE. CDR3 DNA sequence: TGTGCCAGCAGCTTGGGGACAGGGAACACCGGGGAGCTGTTTTTT. It codes for CASSLGTGNTGELFF.

This chain joins TRBV19 and TRBJ1-5; D not certain. The CDR3 sequence is 15 residues long. V was shortened by 4 bases and J by 0 bases, with 10 bases between the two germline ends. CDR1 and CDR2 from the germline V gene are LNHDA and SQIVND (reference sequence). The CDR3 DNA reads TGTGCCAGTAGTACAGACGCCTATAGCAATCAGCCCCAGCATTTT. Translated, it gives CASSTDAYSNQPQHF.

This chain joins TRBV6-5 and TRBJ2-5; a weak D match, TRBD2 (5 bases). CDR1 is MNHEY and CDR2 is SVGAGI in the germline V gene. V was cut by 5 bases and J by 2 bases, with 15 bases left in between. The CDR3 is 15 amino acids. CDR3 in DNA: TGTGCCAGCAGTCCAGTCCATCAGCGGCAAGAGACCCAGTACTTC. Translation gives CASSPVHQRQETQYF.

This clone has just a few counts. Other DNA sequences in this specimen translate into the identical CDR3. V and J are TRBV5-1 and TRBJ2-7, with a tentative D call TRBD1 (8 bases). This CDR3 is built from 16 residues. The V gene's germline CDR1 is SGHRS and CDR2 YFSETQ. Between the trimmed V and J ends, which lost 2 bases and 1 base, there was a span of 16 bases. This CDR3 is CASSFGQGGISYEQYF. CDR3 nucleotide sequence: TGCGCCAGCAGCTTTGGACAGGGAGGGATTTCCTACGAGCAGTACTTC.

The V call is TRBV2, the J call TRBJ2-2; TRBD1 matches at 7 bases. After removal of 8 bases from V and 7 bases from J, the junction contained 7 bases not matched to a gene. Germline-derived CDR1 and CDR2 are SNHLY and FYNNEI. The CDR3 runs 13 residues. The CDR3, as DNA: TGTGCCAGCGGTGGACAGGTGGTCGGGGAGCTGTTTTTT. It translates to CASGGQVVGELFF.

This chain joins TRBV7-8 and TRBJ1-6; TRBD1 matches 10 bases. Germline V gene data show CDR1 as SGHVS and CDR2 as FQNEAQ. CDR3 length: 16 amino acids. Trimming at V came to 5 bases and at J to 10 bases, leaving 11 bases not matched to a gene. In DNA form, the CDR3 reads TGTGCCAGCAGCCCGCGGACAGGGGGACTTGGGTCACCCCTCCACTTT. Protein: CASSPRTGGLGSPLHF.

V is TRBV27 and J is TRBJ1-1, with D maybe TRBD1 (5 bases). This CDR3 comprises 13 residues. Germline loops: CDR1 MNHEY, CDR2 SMNVEV (reference sequence). Trimming left V 3 bases short and J 1 base short, with 6 bases between. CDR3 in DNA: TGTGCCAGCAGTTTGACAGAGAACACTGAAGCTTTCTTT. This translates into CASSLTENTEAFF.

J is TRBJ1-2 and V is TRBV29-1; tentatively, D is TRBD1 (6 bases). CDR3 length: 13 amino acids. V was cut by 7 bases and J by 4 bases, with 16 bases left in between. The V gene's germline CDR1 is SQVTM and CDR2 ANQGSEA. The CDR3 DNA reads as TGCAGCGCCCTCGGACAGAGCACCTATGGCTACACCTTC. Encoded protein: CSALGQSTYGYTF.

The chain uses TRBV4-3 and TRBJ2-1; possibly TRBD2 for D (5 bases). The CDR3 totals 15 residues. The germline CDR1 and CDR2 sequences are LGHNA and YSLEER. Deletions cut 3 bases from V and 2 bases from J, with 11 bases between. CDR3: CASSQSGYPYNEQFF. As DNA, the CDR3 is TGCGCCAGCAGCCAGAGCGGATATCCCTACAATGAGCAGTTCTTC.

The chain employs TRBV28 and TRBJ2-3; 11 positions agree with TRBD2. Germline V gene sequence: CDR1 MDHEN, CDR2 SYDVKM. The CDR3 is 15 residues long. V trimming: 3 bases; J trimming: 6 bases; junction bases outside the gene matches: 5. Here the CDR3 DNA reads TGTGCCAGCAGTTTCCTAGCGGGAGGATCCGATACGCAGTATTTT. Translation: CASSFLAGGSDTQYF.

The chain combines TRBV28 with TRBJ2-7; D perhaps matches TRBD1 (6 bases). Germline V gene lookup returns CDR1 MDHEN and CDR2 SYDVKM. Trimming stripped 3 bases from V and 0 bases from J, with 18 bases between. This CDR3 has 17 residues. CDR3 loop: CASSFRLRGPSSYEQYF. CDR3 bases: TGTGCCAGCAGTTTTCGGCTCAGGGGCCCGAGCTCCTACGAGCAGTACTTC.

This clone was recorded only once. DNA for the CDR3: TGTGCCAGCTCACTACGGGACAGGGGAATTAATTCACCCCTCCACTTT. Its protein is CASSLRDRGINSPLHF. The chain carries TRBV18 and TRBJ1-6, with 10 bases lining up with TRBD1. CDR3 size: 16 residues. The V gene's germline CDR1 is KGHSH and CDR2 LQKENI. J was trimmed by 6 bases and V by 4 bases; bases with no gene match: 6.

This clone was recorded once. The V and J genes are TRBV10-2 and TRBJ2-7; TRBD2 might be the D (6 bases). Trimming pared 5 bases from V and 7 bases from J, leaving 18 bases between. Germline CDR1 is WSHSY and CDR2 is SAAADI. The CDR3 consists of 14 residues. The CDR3 nucleotides are TGCGCCAGCAGTCATACCGGTTCCGCGGGGGAGCAGTACTTC. It codes for CASSHTGSAGEQYF.

This rearrangement joins TRBV5-1 to TRBJ2-6; 11 bases are a match to TRBD1. V lost 2 bases and J lost 1; bases outside the gene matches: 2. The germline V gene encodes CDR1 SGHRS and CDR2 YFSETQ. CDR3 length equals 17 residues. This CDR3 reads CASSFGTGGSGANVLTF. CDR3 coding DNA: TGCGCCAGCAGCTTTGGGACAGGGGGATCTGGGGCCAACGTCCTGACTTTC.

This sequence joins TRBV19 and TRBJ1-3; D uncertain. V was clipped by 3 bases and J by 4 bases, with 19 bases between them. Germline V gene lookup returns CDR1 LNHDA and CDR2 SQIVND (reference sequence). The CDR3 totals 17 residues. The CDR3 is CASSMNRVNSPGNTIYF. The CDR3 coding sequence is TGTGCCAGTAGTATGAATCGAGTCAACAGTCCCGGAAACACCATATATTTT.

This chain joins TRBV19 and TRBJ1-2; D is uncertain. V lost 5 bases and J lost 4, with 20 bases in between. Germline V gene data show CDR1 as LNHDA and CDR2 as SQIVND (reference sequence). The CDR3 consists of 16 residues. The CDR3 protein is CASSSRPGSPTYGYTF. DNA for the CDR3: TGTGCCAGTAGTTCTCGTCCAGGCAGTCCGACCTATGGCTACACCTTC. The complete variable domain, with remaining parts taken from reference TRBV19 and TRBJ1-2, reads DGGITQSPKYLFRKEGQNVTLSCEQNLNHDAMYWYRQDPGQGLRLIYYSQIVNDFQKGDIAEGYSVSREKKESFPLTVTSAQKNPTAFYLCASSSRPGSPTYGYTFGSGTRLTVV.

The chain employs TRBV4-1 and TRBJ1-4, with D perhaps TRBD1 (5 bases). The V gene's germline CDR1 is MGHRA and CDR2 YSYEKL. This CDR3 comprises 16 residues. V was pared by 0 bases and J by 8 bases, with 16 bases between. DNA of the CDR3: TGCGCCAGCAGCCAAGATCAGTCGGGGGGGAACGAAAAACTGTTTTTT. Its translation: CASSQDQSGGNEKLFF.

The gene calls are TRBV19 and TRBJ1-1; TRBD1 might be the D (5 bases). Germline assignment: CDR1 LNHDA and CDR2 SQIVND (reference sequence). V was shortened by 6 bases and J by 0 bases, with 11 bases between the two germline ends. CDR3 length equals 14 residues. The CDR3 bases are TGTGCCAGTAGGCCGGGGGGTTTGAACACTGAAGCTTTCTTT. Translating it yields CASRPGGLNTEAFF.

The CDR3 protein is CASSPVGDSGYTF. Written as DNA, the CDR3 is TGTGCCAGCAGTCCGGTCGGGGACAGTGGCTACACCTTC. The chain couples TRBV28 to TRBJ1-2; 7 positions match TRBD1. Trimming took 5 bases from V and 7 from J; bases not matched to a gene: 7. Germline lookup yields CDR1 MDHEN and CDR2 SYDVKM. This CDR3 contains 13 residues.